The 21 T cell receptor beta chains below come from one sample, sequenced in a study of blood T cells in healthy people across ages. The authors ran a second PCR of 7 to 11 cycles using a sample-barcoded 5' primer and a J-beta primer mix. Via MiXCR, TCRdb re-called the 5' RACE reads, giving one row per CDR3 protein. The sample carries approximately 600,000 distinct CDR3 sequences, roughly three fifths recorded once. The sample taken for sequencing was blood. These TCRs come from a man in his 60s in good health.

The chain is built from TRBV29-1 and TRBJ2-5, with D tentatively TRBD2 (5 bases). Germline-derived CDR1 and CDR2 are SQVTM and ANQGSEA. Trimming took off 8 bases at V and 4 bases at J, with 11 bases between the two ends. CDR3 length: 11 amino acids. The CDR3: CSIGVGETQYF. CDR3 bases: TGCAGCATCGGGGTAGGAGAGACCCAGTACTTC.

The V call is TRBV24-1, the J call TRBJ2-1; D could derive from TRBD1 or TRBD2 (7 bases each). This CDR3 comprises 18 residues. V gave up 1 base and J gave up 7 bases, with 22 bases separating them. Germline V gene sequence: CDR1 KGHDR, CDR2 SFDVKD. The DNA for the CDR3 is TGTGCCACCAGTGATTTAACCTCGCAGGGGGGGGTGATGAATGAGCAGTTCTTC. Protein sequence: CATSDLTSQGGVMNEQFF.

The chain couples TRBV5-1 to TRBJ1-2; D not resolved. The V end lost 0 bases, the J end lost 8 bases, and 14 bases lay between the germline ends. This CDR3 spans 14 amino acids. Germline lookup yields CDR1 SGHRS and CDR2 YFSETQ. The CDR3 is CASSLDILSSGYTF. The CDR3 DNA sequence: TGCGCCAGCAGCTTGGACATTCTTTCTTCCGGCTACACCTTC.

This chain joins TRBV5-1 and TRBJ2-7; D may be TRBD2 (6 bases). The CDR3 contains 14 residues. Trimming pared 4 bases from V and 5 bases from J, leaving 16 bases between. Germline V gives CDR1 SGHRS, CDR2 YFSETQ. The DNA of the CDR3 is TGCGCCAGCAGCGTGGACTGGGGGGTGGACGAGCAGTACTTC. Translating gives CASSVDWGVDEQYF.

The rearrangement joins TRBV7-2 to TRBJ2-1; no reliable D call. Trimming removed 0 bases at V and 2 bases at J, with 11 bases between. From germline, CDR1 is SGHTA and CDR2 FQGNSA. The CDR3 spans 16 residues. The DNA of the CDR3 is TGTGCCAGCAGCTTAGCGGCCCCCTTACCCTACAATGAGCAGTTCTTC. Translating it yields CASSLAAPLPYNEQFF.

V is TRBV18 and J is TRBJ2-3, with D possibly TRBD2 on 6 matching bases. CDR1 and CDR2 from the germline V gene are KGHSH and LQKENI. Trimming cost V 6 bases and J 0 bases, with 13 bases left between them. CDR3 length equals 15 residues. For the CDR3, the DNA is TGTGCCAGCTCGGTCGGGGGATCTAGCACAGATACGCAGTATTTT. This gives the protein CASSVGGSSTDTQYF.

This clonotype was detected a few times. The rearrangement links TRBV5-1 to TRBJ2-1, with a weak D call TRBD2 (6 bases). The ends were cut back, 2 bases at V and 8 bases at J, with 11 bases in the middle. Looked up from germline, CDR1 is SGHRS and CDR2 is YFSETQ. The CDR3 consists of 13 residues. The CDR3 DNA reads TGCGCCAGCAGCTTTGCCGGGGGTCATGAGCAGTTCTTC. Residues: CASSFAGGHEQFF. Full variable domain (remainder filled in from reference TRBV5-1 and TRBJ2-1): KAGVTQTPRYLIKTRGQQVTLSCSPISGHRSVSWYQQTPGQGLQFLFEYFSETQRNKGNFPGRFSGRQFSNSRSEMNVSTLELGDSALYLCASSFAGGHEQFFGPGTRLTVL.

This CDR3 reads CASSRGVADTQYF. In DNA form, the CDR3 reads TGTGCCAGCAGTAGAGGTGTTGCAGATACGCAGTATTTT. The chain joins TRBV11-3 to TRBJ2-3; D gene uncertain. The CDR3 has 13 amino acids. Germline V gives CDR1 SGHNT, CDR2 YENEEA. V was trimmed by 6 bases and J by 4 bases, leaving 11 bases between them.

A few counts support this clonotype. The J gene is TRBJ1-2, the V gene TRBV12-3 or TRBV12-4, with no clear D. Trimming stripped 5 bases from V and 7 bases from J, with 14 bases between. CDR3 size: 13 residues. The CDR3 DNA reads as TGTGCCAGCAGTCCTCAGGTATATGGTGGCTACACCTTC. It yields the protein CASSPQVYGGYTF.

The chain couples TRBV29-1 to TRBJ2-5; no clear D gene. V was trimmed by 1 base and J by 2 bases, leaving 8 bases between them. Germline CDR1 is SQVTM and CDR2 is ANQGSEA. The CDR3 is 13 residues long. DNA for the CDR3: TGCAGCGTTGAAGGCTACAGTCAAGAGACCCAGTACTTC. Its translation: CSVEGYSQETQYF.

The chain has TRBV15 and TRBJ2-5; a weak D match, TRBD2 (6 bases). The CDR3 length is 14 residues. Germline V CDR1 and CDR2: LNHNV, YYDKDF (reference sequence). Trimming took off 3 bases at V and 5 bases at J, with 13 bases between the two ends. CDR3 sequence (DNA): TGTGCCACCAGCAGGGACACTGCGGGGGAGACCCAGTACTTC. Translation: CATSRDTAGETQYF.

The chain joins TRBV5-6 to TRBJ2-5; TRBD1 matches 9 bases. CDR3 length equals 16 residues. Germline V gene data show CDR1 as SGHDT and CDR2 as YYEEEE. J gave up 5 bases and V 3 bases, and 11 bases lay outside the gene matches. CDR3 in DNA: TGTGCCAGCAGCTCCAAACGACAGGGGGAAAGGGAGACCCAGTACTTC. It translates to CASSSKRQGERETQYF. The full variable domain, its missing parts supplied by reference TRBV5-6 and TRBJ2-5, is DAGVTQSPTHLIKTRGQQVTLRCSPKSGHDTVSWYQQALGQGPQFIFQYYEEEERQRGNFPDRFSGHQFPNYSSELNVNALLLGDSALYLCASSSKRQGERETQYFGPGTRLLVL.

The CDR3 loop is CASSSTFSYEQYF. CDR3 nucleotide sequence: TGTGCCAGCAGCTCCACCTTTTCCTACGAGCAGTACTTC. V usage is TRBV5-5 and J usage is TRBJ2-7; the D is unclear. V was cut by 3 bases and J by 1 base, with 8 bases left in between. This CDR3 comprises 13 residues. CDR1 is SGHKS and CDR2 is YYEKEE in the germline V gene (reference sequence).

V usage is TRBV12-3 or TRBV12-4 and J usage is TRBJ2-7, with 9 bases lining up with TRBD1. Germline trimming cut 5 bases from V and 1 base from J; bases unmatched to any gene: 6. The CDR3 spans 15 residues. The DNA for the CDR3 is TGTGCCAGCAGTCGGGACAGGGCACGGTCCTACGAGCAGTACTTC. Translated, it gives CASSRDRARSYEQYF.

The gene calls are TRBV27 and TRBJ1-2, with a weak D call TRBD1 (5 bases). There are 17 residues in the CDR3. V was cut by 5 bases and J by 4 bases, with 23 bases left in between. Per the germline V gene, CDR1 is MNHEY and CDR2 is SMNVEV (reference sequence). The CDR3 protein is CASSTRQWPRFGYGYTF. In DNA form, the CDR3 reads TGTGCCAGCAGTACCAGACAGTGGCCCCGGTTTGGCTATGGCTACACCTTC.

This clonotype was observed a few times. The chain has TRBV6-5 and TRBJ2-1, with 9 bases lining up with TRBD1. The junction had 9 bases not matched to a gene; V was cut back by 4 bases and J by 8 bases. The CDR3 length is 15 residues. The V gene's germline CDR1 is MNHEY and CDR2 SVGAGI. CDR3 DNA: TGTGCCAGCAGTTCTCCGGGACAGGGCGTTTATGAGCAGTTCTTC. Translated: CASSSPGQGVYEQFF.

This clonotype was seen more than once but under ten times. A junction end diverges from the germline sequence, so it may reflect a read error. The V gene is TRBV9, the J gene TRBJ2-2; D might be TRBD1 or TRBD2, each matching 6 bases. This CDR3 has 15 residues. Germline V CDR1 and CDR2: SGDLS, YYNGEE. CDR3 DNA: TGCGCCAGCAGTGTTGGCGGGACAAACACCGGGGAGCTGTTTTTT. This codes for CASSVGGTNTGELFF.

CDR3 protein: CASSYRGSNGYTF. Here the CDR3 DNA reads TGTGCCAGCAGTTACCGGGGCAGTAATGGCTACACCTTC. The chain joins TRBV6-5 to TRBJ1-2; perhaps TRBD1 as D (5 bases). V was pared by 2 bases and J by 6 bases, with 10 bases between. The CDR3 is 13 residues long. CDR1 MNHEY and CDR2 SVGAGI come from the germline V gene.

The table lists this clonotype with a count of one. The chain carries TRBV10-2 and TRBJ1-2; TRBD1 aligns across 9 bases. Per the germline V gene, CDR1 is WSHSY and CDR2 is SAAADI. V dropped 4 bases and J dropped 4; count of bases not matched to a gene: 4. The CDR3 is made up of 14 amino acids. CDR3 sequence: CASSGGQGTYGYTF. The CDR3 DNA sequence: TGCGCCAGCAGTGGGGGACAGGGTACCTATGGCTACACCTTC.

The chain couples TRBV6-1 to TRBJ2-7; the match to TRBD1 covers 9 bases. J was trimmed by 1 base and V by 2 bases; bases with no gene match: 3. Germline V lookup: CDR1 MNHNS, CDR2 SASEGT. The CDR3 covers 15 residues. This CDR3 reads CASSELGTGSYEQYF. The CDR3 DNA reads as TGTGCCAGCAGTGAACTCGGGACAGGGTCCTACGAGCAGTACTTC.

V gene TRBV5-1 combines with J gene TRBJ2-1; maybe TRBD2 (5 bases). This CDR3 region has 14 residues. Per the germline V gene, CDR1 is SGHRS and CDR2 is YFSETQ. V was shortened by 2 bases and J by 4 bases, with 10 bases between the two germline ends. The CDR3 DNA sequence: TGCGCCAGCAGCTTCGAGCGGCTATACAATGAGCAGTTCTTC. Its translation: CASSFERLYNEQFF.